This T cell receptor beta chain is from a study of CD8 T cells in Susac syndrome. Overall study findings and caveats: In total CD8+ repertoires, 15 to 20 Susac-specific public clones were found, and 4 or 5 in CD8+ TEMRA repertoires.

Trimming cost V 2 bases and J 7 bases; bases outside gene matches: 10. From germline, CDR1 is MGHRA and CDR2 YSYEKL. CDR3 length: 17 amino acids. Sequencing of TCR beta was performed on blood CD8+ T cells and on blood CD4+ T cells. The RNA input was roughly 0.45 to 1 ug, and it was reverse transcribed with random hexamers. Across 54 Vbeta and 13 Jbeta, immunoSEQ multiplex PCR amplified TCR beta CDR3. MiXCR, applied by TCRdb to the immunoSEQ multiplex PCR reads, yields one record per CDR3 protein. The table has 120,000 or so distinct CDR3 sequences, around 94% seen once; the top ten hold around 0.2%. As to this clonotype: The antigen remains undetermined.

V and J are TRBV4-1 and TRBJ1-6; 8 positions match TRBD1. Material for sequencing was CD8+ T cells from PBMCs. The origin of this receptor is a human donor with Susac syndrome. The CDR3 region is CASSQLFGQGGNSPLHF. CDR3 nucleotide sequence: TGCGCCAGCAGCCAACTATTTGGACAGGGTGGGAATTCACCCCTCCACTTT.